The T cell receptor beta chain described here comes from a study of CD8+ T cells in alopecia areata. General study results and limits: Lesional tissue from the scalp (especially in alopecia totalis/universalis) showed higher clonality than normal scalp.

About this clone: Its antigen is as yet unknown.

Investigators isolated RNA and reverse transcribed it into cDNA to act as the sequencing template. Using immunoSEQ multiplex PCR, the repertoire was profiled, and TCRdb retains in-frame clones only, with some absent. The sample lists approximately 130,000 clones, around 50% seen once, with about 10% in the top ten. Researchers gathered lesional scalp punch biopsies and peripheral blood from patients with alopecia areata. Trimming removed 9 bases from V and 2 bases from J, with 11 bases in between. The CDR3 totals 14 residues. Germline CDR1 MNHNS, CDR2 SASEGT. The sequencing sample was made of NKG2D-low CD8+ T cells sorted from blood. The TCR sequence derives from a human donor with alopecia areata. This rearrangement joins TRBV6-1 to TRBJ2-6, with D possibly TRBD1 on 6 matching bases. CDR3 protein: CASGPGAGANVLTF. The CDR3 DNA is TGTGCCAGTGGTCCAGGGGCTGGGGCCAACGTCCTGACTTTC.